This TCR beta chain originates from a study of radiation and T cells in renal cell carcinoma (dated by TCRdb to the early 2020s). Study-wide context: TCR beta sequencing covered 50 to 55 samples in total, comprising some 25 tumors and around 27 peripheral blood samples. The final blood draw took place at 4 weeks after radiation, the same time as nephrectomy. Across all 50 or so samples, several million unique CDR3 nucleotide sequences encoding 2 million to 3 million unique CDR3 amino acid sequences were identified.

Broad study findings and their caveats: Top tumor clonotypes rose in blood from baseline to 2 weeks post-radiation, then contracted by 4 weeks, suggesting transient expansion of tumor-resident clones. Tracking of blood repertoire dynamics stopped at roughly 29 days after treatment, with no follow-up past that point. Effects of radiation dose or scheduling on the TCR repertoire could not be addressed with the single-armed trial design. Because pretreatment tumor biopsies were not available, the baseline intratumoral presence of clonotypes could not be determined.

According to the study, the label for this sample's time point signals: blood 4 weeks post-SBRT, at nephrectomy. The sample's treatment or condition, from its label and the paper: 15 Gy SBRT to primary tumor, nephrectomy 4 weeks later. Samples were obtained from a clinical trial, in which 15 Gy stereotactic body radiation therapy was delivered to primary renal cell carcinomas and nephrectomy was performed 4 weeks later. To follow tumor-enriched clonotypes, peripheral blood was collected serially from radiation-treated patients at baseline and again at 2 weeks and 4 weeks after SBRT. All patients had renal cell carcinoma with clear cell pathology. The QIAamp DNA Blood Mini Kit (Qiagen) was used to prepare genomic DNA for TCR sequencing. The analyses included only samples that passed all quality control checks. TCR beta libraries were generated from genomic DNA with the immunoSEQ kit, following the manufacturer's recommendations. For library preparation, a first multiplex PCR was performed with proprietary primers, followed by a second PCR in which unique barcodes were added, and bead cleanups were performed after each round. Each sample batch included a kit-provided positive control reaction and a negative control reaction. The final libraries were assessed on an Agilent 4200 TapeStation D1000 ScreenTape, pooled by volume, and quantified by qPCR. Sequencing ran on an Illumina NextSeq500 with a MidOutput 150-cycle cartridge, using 156 Read1 and 15 Index1 cycles with kit custom primers. The pooled library was loaded at approximately 0.96 pM, and roughly 20% PhiX control was spiked in. In the source study's methods: Vendor-processed data were analyzed in R, with a clonotype defined as all T cells sharing the same CDR3 nucleotide sequence. For clone abundance analyses, frequencies were normalized to the 10,000 most abundant clones per sample. Public T cell clones, which averaged fewer than five per sample, were removed prior to analysis. An abundance difference of at least 32-fold between compartments was the criterion for calling clonotypes tumor-enriched or baseline blood-enriched. Clonotypes expanded or contracted between blood time points were identified with a beta-binomial differential abundance model. Tumor-blood repertoire similarity was measured with the Baroni-Urbani and Buser coefficient, and groups were compared using two-tailed Wilcoxon tests in R. TCRdb took over this immuneACCESS table, retaining in-frame rearrangements with V and J assigned. Such tables are incomplete; in checked studies, under half of the missing clones stem from an unresolved V gene, and the remainder is unexplained. The D gene and trimming were derived from the DNA, and the V and J assignments and clone size from that table. This sample gives about 78,000 clones in total; 89% of them show up just once. Of the sample, approximately 6% falls within the top ten clones.

On this clone itself: It has no known antigen specificity. No qualities accompany the bases; no much larger clone lies one base away.

The germline V gene (reference sequence) specifies LNHNV as CDR1 and YYDKDF as CDR2. Spanning cysteine to phenylalanine, the CDR3 consists of 15 amino acids. Solely the CDR3 DNA is kept, with 45 bases framed from the first base. V is reduced by 0 bases and J by 4 bases, leaving a spacing of 11 bases between them. Material: blood, obtained from a patient whose treatment included radiotherapy and nephrectomy. This receptor was identified in a woman aged 70-85 years with renal cell carcinoma. The chain was built from TRBV15 and TRBJ2-3; no D gene can be assigned with confidence. The DNA reads as follows: TGTGCCACCAGCAGAGATACGGGTTACGCAGATACGCAGTATTTT. Translated, it reads CATSRDTGYADTQYF.